The clone carrying this T cell receptor beta chain occurred a few times. Its antigen is as yet unknown. This record belongs to a study of T cells in localized non-small cell lung cancer. Study findings and constraints: Median 57 top-100 tumor clones were shared with paired adjacent lung.

Repertoires were generated with immunoSEQ multiplex PCR, while TCRdb's copy carries only in-frame clones and drops some. Here the sample spans around 1,500 clones, approximately 30% being singletons. The CDR3 is made up of 14 amino acids. The ends were cut back, 7 bases at V and 2 bases at J, with 12 bases in the middle. From germline, CDR1 is MNHGY and CDR2 SAAAGT. V gene TRBV6-8 combines with J gene TRBJ1-3, with a possible D match to TRBD1 (5 bases). This clonotype was obtained from a male donor older than 55 with stage II squamous cell lung carcinoma. The source was normal lung tissue next to the tumor, collected before any cancer treatment. The CDR3 DNA reads as TGTGCCAGCACCGGGACTTTTACTGGAAACACCATATATTTT. Translating it yields CASTGTFTGNTIYF.